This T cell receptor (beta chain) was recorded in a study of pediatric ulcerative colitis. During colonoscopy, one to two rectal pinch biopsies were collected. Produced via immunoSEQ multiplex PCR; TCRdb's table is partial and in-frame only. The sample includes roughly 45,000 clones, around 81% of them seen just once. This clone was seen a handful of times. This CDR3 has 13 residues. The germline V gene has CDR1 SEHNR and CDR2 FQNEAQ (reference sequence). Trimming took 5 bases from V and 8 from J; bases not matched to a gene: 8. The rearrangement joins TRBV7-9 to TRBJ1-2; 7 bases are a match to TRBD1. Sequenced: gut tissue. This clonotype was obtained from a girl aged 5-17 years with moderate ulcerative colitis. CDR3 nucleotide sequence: TGTGCCAGCAGCCGCGACAGGGAGGGCGGCTACACCTTC. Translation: CASSRDREGGYTF.